This is a list of T cell receptor beta chains from one sample in a study of blood T cell repertoires in COVID-19. The method was immunoSEQ multiplex PCR; TCRdb's version includes in-frame clones alone and lacks a portion of them. The repertoire has some 380,000 clones, nearly 90% of them found once; the top ten carry 6.5% to 8%. Sequenced: peripheral blood. These receptors all stem from a man in his late teens or twenties with active or convalescent COVID-19. Each CDR3 is given with its conserved first and last residue. D genes are given only for firm matches. Clone size is shown for a subset of rows, as once, few, many or a class of expanded clone.

v_call	clone_size	d_call	cdr3_length	j_call	cdr3_nt	cdr3_aa
TRBV6-5	NA	NA	14	TRBJ1-2	TGTGCCAGCAGTTACACGAGAGCGTCTCATGGCTACACCTTC	CASSYTRASHGYTF
TRBV19	once	NA	18	TRBJ1-1	TGTGCCAGTAGATATGGGTATCCCGGACAGTCAAAAAACACTGAAGCTTTCTTT	CASRYGYPGQSKNTEAFF
TRBV19	few	NA	14	TRBJ1-4	TGTGCCAGTAGCGATGACACCCTCAATGAAAAACTGTTTTTT	CASSDDTLNEKLFF
TRBV7-3	NA	TRBD2	15	TRBJ2-5	TGTGCCAGCAGCTCCGAGCGGGGGGGCCCCGAGACCCAGTACTTC	CASSSERGGPETQYF
TRBV30	once	NA	15	TRBJ1-5	TGTGCCTGGAGTGCATTTCAGGGCGGCCTTCAGCCCCAGCATTTT	CAWSAFQGGLQPQHF
TRBV4-2	few	NA	14	TRBJ1-1	TGTGCCAGCAGCCAAGTCGGGGTCCTGGGGTATGCTTTCTTT	CASSQVGVLGYAFF
TRBV18	NA	NA	16	TRBJ1-4	TGTGCCAGCTCACCACCGTCCGGAACAGGGTATGAAAAACTGTTTTTT	CASSPPSGTGYEKLFF
TRBV3-1/TRBV3-2	NA	NA	14	TRBJ2-4	TGTGCCAGCAGCCAACAGGTTGCCAAAAACATTCAGTACTTC	CASSQQVAKNIQYF
TRBV7-6	NA	TRBD1	16	TRBJ2-7	TGTGCCAGCAGCTCGACTGCGACAGGGGCCAGGTACGAGCAGTACTTC	CASSSTATGARYEQYF
TRBV5-6	NA	NA	15	TRBJ2-6	TGTGCCAGCAGCCCCGACATAACTGGGGCCAACGTGCTGACTTTC	CASSPDITGANVLTF
TRBV27	NA	NA	13	TRBJ1-5	TGTGCCAGCAGCCGCTCTAGTGATAAGCCCCAGCATTTT	CASSRSSDKPQHF
TRBV5-5	NA	NA	17	TRBJ1-4	TGTGCCAGCAGCTTGGAAAGATGGACAGCTAATAATGAAAAACTGTTTTTT	CASSLERWTANNEKLFF
TRBV4-3	few	NA	14	TRBJ1-1	TGCGCCAGCAGCCTCCTAGGGGAAGGTACTGAAGCTTTCTTT	CASSLLGEGTEAFF
TRBV7-3	NA	TRBD1	13	TRBJ1-2	TGTGCCAGCAGGAAGGACAGGGGCTATGGCTACACCTTC	CASRKDRGYGYTF
TRBV6-5	NA	NA	15	TRBJ2-4	TGTGCCAGCGCTCCAGGATTCCAAGCCAAAAACATTCAGTACTTC	CASAPGFQAKNIQYF
TRBV11-2	NA	NA	15	TRBJ2-7	TGTGCCAGCAGCCGTGCGGAGGACGGAAGTTACGAGCAGTACTTC	CASSRAEDGSYEQYF
TRBV27	once	TRBD1	14	TRBJ2-7	TGTGCCAGCAGTGGAGAAGACAGGGGGCTCGAGCAGTACTTC	CASSGEDRGLEQYF
TRBV9	NA	TRBD2	20	TRBJ2-1	TGTGCCAGCAGCACCAATCCGGGACTAGCGGGGCCGAGCTCCTACAATGAGCAGTTCTTC	CASSTNPGLAGPSSYNEQFF
TRBV11-3	NA	TRBD2	17	TRBJ2-2	TGTGCCAGCAGCTTACAGCGGGGGGGCGTGGACACCGGGGAGCTGTTTTTT	CASSLQRGGVDTGELFF
TRBV2	NA	TRBD2	15	TRBJ2-1	TGTGCCAGCGGTAGAGCGGGAATCACCTACAATGAGCAGTTCTTC	CASGRAGITYNEQFF
TRBV2	NA	NA	19	TRBJ2-7	TGTGCCAGCAGTGAAGGAGGGGGAACAGGACTTGTTTGGGCCTACGAGCAGTACTTC	CASSEGGGTGLVWAYEQYF
TRBV18	NA	TRBD1	14	TRBJ1-2	TGTGCCAGCTCACCACCGGAGACAGGGTTTGGCTACACCTTC	CASSPPETGFGYTF
TRBV5-1	NA	NA	13	TRBJ2-5	TGCGCCAGCGCCAGCGGCCGAGGGGAGACCCAGTACTTC	CASASGRGETQYF
TRBV19	once	TRBD2	15	TRBJ2-1	TGTGCCAGTAGTATAAGCGGGGGGGTGGCCAATGAGCAGTTCTTC	CASSISGGVANEQFF
TRBV5-8	NA	NA	13	TRBJ2-5	TGTGCCAGCAGCTTGGTCTTCCAAGAGACCCAGTACTTC	CASSLVFQETQYF
TRBV4-3	NA	NA	15	TRBJ1-6	TGCGCCAGCAGCCTTAGTTGGGGGCCTTTTTCACCCCTCCACTTT	CASSLSWGPFSPLHF
TRBV28	NA	TRBD1	15	TRBJ1-5	TGTGCCAGCAGTTCGGGACAGGGCGGCAATCAGCCCCAGCATTTT	CASSSGQGGNQPQHF
TRBV27	once	TRBD1	16	TRBJ1-2	TGTGCCAGCAGTTTTTGGGACAGGGGGCGTAGCTATGGCTACACCTTC	CASSFWDRGRSYGYTF
TRBV4-1	NA	TRBD1	14	TRBJ1-2	TGCGCCAGCAGCCCCACACAGGGGGACTATGGCTACACCTTC	CASSPTQGDYGYTF
TRBV7-2	NA	NA	13	TRBJ2-7	TGTGCCAGCAGCTTAAACAGAATCTACGAGCAGTACTTC	CASSLNRIYEQYF
TRBV21-1	few	NA	16	TRBJ1-1	TGTGCCAGCAGCAAAGTCAGGGTGGACATGAACACTGAAGCTTTCTTT	CASSKVRVDMNTEAFF
TRBV7-8	NA	TRBD1	14	TRBJ1-1	TGTGCCAGCAGCCGGGGGCAGGGGGCCAGTGAAGCTTTCTTT	CASSRGQGASEAFF
TRBV25-1	NA	TRBD2	13	TRBJ2-3	TGTGCCAGCAGAGGACTAGCGGGAGATACGCAGTATTTT	CASRGLAGDTQYF
TRBV6-1	NA	TRBD2	15	TRBJ2-1	TGTGCCAGCATCAAGGGGACTAGCGGGAGTAATGAGCAGTTCTTC	CASIKGTSGSNEQFF
TRBV4-1	once	NA	16	TRBJ2-1	TGCGCCAGCAGCCAAGTTAACGGGCCGAAGGGGAATGAGCAGTTCTTC	CASSQVNGPKGNEQFF
TRBV11-1	NA	NA	15	TRBJ1-2	TGTGCCAGCAGGTCCGGGGGGGCCGGATTGGATGGCTACACCTTC	CASRSGGAGLDGYTF
TRBV18	NA	NA	13	TRBJ2-1	TGTGCCAGCTCACCACGGGGGGACAATGAGCAGTTCTTC	CASSPRGDNEQFF
TRBV7-2	NA	NA	14	TRBJ1-3	TGTGCCAGCAGCTTGGAGGCGGTGGGAAACACCATATATTTT	CASSLEAVGNTIYF
TRBV3-1/TRBV3-2	once	NA	14	TRBJ1-1	TGTGCCAGCAGCCAAAACCCTCGCGTGACTGAAGCTTTCTTT	CASSQNPRVTEAFF
TRBV20-1	NA	NA	14	TRBJ1-1	TGCAGTGCAAGTCGACTACCCAGGAACACTGAAGCTTTCTTT	CSASRLPRNTEAFF
TRBV4-1	once	NA	13	TRBJ2-1	TGCGCCAGCAGCCATGGACTATACGGTGAGCAGTTCTTC	CASSHGLYGEQFF
TRBV9	NA	TRBD1	16	TRBJ1-1	TGTGCCAGCAGCGTAGACCTCAACAGGGGGGTCACTGAAGCTTTCTTT	CASSVDLNRGVTEAFF